This T cell receptor beta chain was profiled in a study of blood T cells in healthy people across ages. A second PCR, run for about 7 to 11 cycles, used a sample-barcoded 5' primer plus a J-beta primer mix. TCRdb passed the 5' RACE reads through MiXCR, listing each CDR3 protein once. The sample records 2 million or so distinct CDR3 sequences, 40% to 55% being singletons. CDR3 length equals 16 residues. Trimming pared 4 bases from V and 1 base from J, leaving 15 bases between. Germline CDR1 is SGHTA and CDR2 is FQGNSA. This clonotype was observed a handful of times. This chain joins TRBV7-2 and TRBJ2-3, with D unresolved. The sequence came from a woman aged 40 to 50 in good health. Sequencing was performed on blood. CDR3 DNA sequence: TGTGCCAGCAGCTCCCGACCCAGAAGCGGCACAGATACGCAGTATTTT. This encodes CASSSRPRSGTDTQYF.